The clone carrying this T cell receptor (beta chain) appeared a few times. The data were obtained in a study of tumor-infiltrating lymphocytes in primary liver carcinoma. Joint extraction of RNA and DNA used roughly 17-32 mg of bulk tissue that was unsorted. CDR1 KGHSH and CDR2 LQKENI come from the germline V gene. This CDR3 has 15 residues. V lost 3 bases to trimming and J lost 5 bases; unmatched junction nucleotides: 10. A constant-region primer served to make TCR beta cDNA from about 500 ng total RNA. ARM-PCR, slightly modified, supplied the TCR beta libraries through three nested multiplex PCR rounds. In the first two PCR rounds, TRBV1-TRBV30 forward primers were paired with a C-beta reverse primer, and each round lasted approximately 9 cycles. MiXCR, run by TCRdb on the multiplex PCR reads, gives a single entry per CDR3 protein. The sample consists of approximately 99,000 distinct CDR3 sequences, roughly 69% of them appearing once.

The V gene is TRBV18, the J gene TRBJ2-7; 7 bases match TRBD1. Sequencing was done on a sample of liver tumor tissue from sampling region 5. Regarding subset: tumor region T5, tumor centre. The receptor comes from a woman aged 55 to 70 with primary liver carcinoma and hepatitis B virus infection. The CDR3 reads CASSPRQGRIHEQYF. The DNA for the CDR3 is TGTGCCAGCTCACCTCGACAGGGTCGGATCCACGAGCAGTACTTC.